The following is a T cell receptor (beta chain) sequence with its context. Its antigen is still unknown. The CDR3 consists of 14 residues. V lost 3 bases and J lost 8; bases outside the gene matches: 7. Looked up from germline, CDR1 is SGHDT and CDR2 is YYEEEE. Autoimmune disease history or systemic immunosuppression excluded patients. The data were obtained in a study of OX40 agonist ivuxolimab in advanced cancers. Study background: Participants could have had prior anti-PD-1, anti-PD-L1 or anti-CTLA-4 therapy, and roughly 39% had some. Whole-study findings and limits: No determination was made of the antigen specificity of the expanded peripheral T cells.

The data were produced by immunoSEQ multiplex PCR, yet TCRdb's version contains in-frame clones alone and is incomplete. The sample lists some 83,000 clones; 91% were seen once. Sample: CD4+ or CD8+ T cells sorted from blood, taken in a trial of the OX40 agonist ivuxolimab. The receptor comes from an adult with an advanced solid tumor such as melanoma, head and neck, liver or kidney cancer. The V and J genes are TRBV5-6 and TRBJ1-2, with 10 bases matching TRBD1. For the CDR3, the DNA is TGTGCCAGCAGCTGGGACAGGGGATTATACGGCTACACCTTC. This encodes CASSWDRGLYGYTF.